This TCR beta chain appears in the sequencing data of a study of OX40 agonist ivuxolimab in advanced cancers. General notes on the study: The costimulatory receptor OX40 (CD134) was targeted by ivuxolimab, a fully human IgG2 agonistic monoclonal antibody. The paper describes the monotherapy dose-escalation part (N = 52 patients) of the phase I trial of ivuxolimab. Intravenous ivuxolimab was administered to patients every 2 weeks at six dose levels: 0.01, 0.1, 0.3, 1.5, 3 and 10 mg/kg. Partial responses were achieved by three dose-escalation patients, of whom one had hepatocellular carcinoma and two had cutaneous melanoma. The point of sequencing TCRbeta in the periphery was to test whether ivuxolimab changed TCR sequence diversity and drove clonal T-cell expansion. The dose-escalation cohort was almost 85% male with a mean age of around 64 years, ranging from 23 to 79. Patients were allowed to have had prior anti-PD-1, anti-PD-L1 or anti-CTLA-4 therapy, and 30% to 40% of the dose-escalation patients had been treated with checkpoint inhibitors. Of the 50 or so patients in dose escalation, about 20 had hepatocellular carcinoma, around 15 had melanoma, 9 had renal cell carcinoma and 9 had head and neck cancer.

The CDR3, cysteine through phenylalanine, is 14 amino acids long. This entry keeps only the CDR3 DNA: 42 bases, framed from base 1. Here V drops 8 bases and J drops 7 bases, and the junction holds 12 bases not matched to any gene. The germline V gene supplies CDR1 MDHEN and CDR2 SYDVKM. To sequence the TCRbeta CDR3 region, genomic DNA was isolated from the sorted cells. The immunoSEQ Assay was used for sequencing of TCRbeta CDR3 regions. The immuneACCESS repertoire file appears here via TCRdb, limited to in-frame rearrangements. These files lack a portion of the clones; in checked studies, under half of the deficit traces to unresolved V genes, and the cause of the others is not known. The sample has 70,000 to 80,000 clones on record, 70% to 90% of them singletons. The ten largest clonotypes hold about 17% of the sample. The trial excluded patients who had a history of autoimmune disease or were on systemic immunosuppression. Peripheral blood for TCR sequencing was drawn from every dose cohort at baseline, at cycle 4 day 1 and at cycle 7 day 1. Samples were obtained from an open-label, multicenter, first-in-human phase I dose-escalation trial of ivuxolimab. Adults with locally advanced or metastatic melanoma, renal cell, hepatocellular, or head and neck squamous cell carcinoma were enrolled in the trial. CD4+ and CD8+ T cells were sorted separately from peripheral blood before TCR sequencing.

Turning to this clone: The target of this receptor is not known. There are no base qualities to consult, and no much larger clone falls within one base.

Summary of the overall study and its limitations: Low levels of normalized T-cell clonal expansion were also seen in some nonresponding patients. After ivuxolimab, expanded clones were on average more numerous among CD8+ T cells than among CD4+ T cells. At doses of 0.1 to 3.0 mg/kg, clonal expansion of both CD4+ and CD8+ T cells in blood was seen between baseline and week 6. Antigen specificity was not determined for the clonally expanded peripheral T cells. Partial responders in the 0.1-3.0 mg/kg groups had among the lowest normalized peripheral clonal expansion, especially among CD8+ T cells.

The source of this sequence is an adult with an advanced solid tumor such as melanoma, head and neck, liver or kidney cancer. The rearrangement joined TRBV28 to TRBJ2-7, and 9 junctional nucleotides match TRBD2. This material consisted of CD4+ or CD8+ T cells sorted from blood, taken in a trial of the OX40 agonist ivuxolimab. The bases are TGTGCCAGCTCCCATGCGGGAGGGCCGTTGGAGCAGTACTTC. Translation gives CASSHAGGPLEQYF.